This TCR beta chain was sequenced during a study of blood T cell repertoires in COVID-19. Generated by immunoSEQ multiplex PCR, the TCRdb table keeps only in-frame clones and is missing some. The sample shows some 170,000 clones, about 79% of them seen only once. CDR3 length equals 15 residues. Losses at the gene ends were 6 bases for V and 1 base for J; bases not matched to a gene: 8. CDR1 ENHRY and CDR2 SYGVKD come from the germline V gene. The sample comprised peripheral blood. V usage is TRBV10-3 and J usage is TRBJ2-7; TRBD2 matches 8 bases. The TCR sequence derives from a woman in her sixties or seventies with acute or convalescent COVID-19. The CDR3 DNA reads as TGTGCCATCAGGGACCAAAGCGGGAGTTCCTACGAGCAGTACTTC. Protein sequence: CAIRDQSGSSYEQYF.